The present T cell receptor beta chain was sequenced within a study of response to subunit inactivated influenza vaccine. Whole-study results and caveats: That few new T cells are recruited by each seasonal influenza vaccination was the authors' suggestion.

The CDR3 contains 11 residues. Germline V gene lookup returns CDR1 DFQATT and CDR2 SNEGSKA (reference sequence). V lost 5 bases and J lost 3, with 7 bases in between. Regarding this clonotype: What it binds is unknown.

Each CDR3 protein is one row after TCRdb ran MiXCR on the RT-PCR reads. The sample has around 750,000 distinct CDR3 sequences, less than 25% seen once; the top ten hold 10% to 13%. V gene TRBV20-1 combines with J gene TRBJ2-5, with a possible D match to TRBD2 (5 bases). This sample comprised PBMCs from blood, obtained around 5 days after vaccination. The receptor was isolated from a man in his fifties or sixties who received an inactivated influenza vaccine. The DNA for the CDR3 is TGCAGTGCTGAGCGGAAAGAGACCCAGTACTTC. Its protein product is CSAERKETQYF.